This T cell receptor (beta chain) was obtained from a study of Ad26.COV2.S vaccination and SARS-CoV-2 variants. Germline-derived CDR1 and CDR2 are SGDLS and YYNGEE. The CDR3 runs 17 residues. V lost 0 bases to trimming and J lost 6 bases; unmatched junction nucleotides: 13. Notes on the study in general: Placebo recipients showed lower spike-specific TCR breadth than vaccinees.

The treatment was: approximately 18 received Ad26.COV2.S at low or high dose, single or two shots; about 5 received placebo; per-sample allocation not given. Samples came from day 63 after the first vaccine or placebo injection. Participants' vaccine, an Ad26 vector, delivered Wuhan-strain SARS-CoV-2 spike. Concerning this clone: What it recognizes is unknown.

The data were produced by immunoSEQ multiplex PCR, yet TCRdb's version contains in-frame clones alone and is incomplete. Of 430,000 or so clones detected, about 88% appear once; the ten largest clones hold just over 2.5%. V usage is TRBV9 and J usage is TRBJ1-2; TRBD1 matches at 8 bases. The TCR originated in a person aged 18-60 years who received the Ad26.COV2.S COVID-19 vaccine or a placebo. Sequences were derived from peripheral blood, sampled in a trial of Ad26.COV2.S vaccine versus placebo. The CDR3 loop is CASSVGRWVSGGNGYTF. The CDR3 DNA reads as TGTGCCAGCAGCGTAGGGAGATGGGTGTCAGGGGGCAATGGCTACACCTTC.